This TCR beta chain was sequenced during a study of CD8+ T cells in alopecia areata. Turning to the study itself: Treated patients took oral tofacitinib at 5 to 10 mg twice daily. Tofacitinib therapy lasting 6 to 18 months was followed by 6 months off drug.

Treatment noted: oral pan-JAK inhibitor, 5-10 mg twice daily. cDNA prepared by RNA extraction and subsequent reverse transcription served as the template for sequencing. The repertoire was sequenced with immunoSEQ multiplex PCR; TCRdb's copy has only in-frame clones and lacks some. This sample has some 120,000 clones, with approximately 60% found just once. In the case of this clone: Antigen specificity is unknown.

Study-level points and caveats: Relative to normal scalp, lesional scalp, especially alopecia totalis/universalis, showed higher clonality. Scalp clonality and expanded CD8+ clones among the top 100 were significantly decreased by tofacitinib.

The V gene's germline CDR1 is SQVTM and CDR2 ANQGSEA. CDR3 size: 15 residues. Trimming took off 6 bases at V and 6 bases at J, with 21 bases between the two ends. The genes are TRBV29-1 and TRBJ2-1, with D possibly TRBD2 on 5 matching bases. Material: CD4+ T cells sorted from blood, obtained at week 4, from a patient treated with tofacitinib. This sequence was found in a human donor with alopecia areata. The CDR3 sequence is CSVPRKGGLGNEQFF. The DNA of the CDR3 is TGCAGCGTACCCCGGAAAGGAGGATTAGGCAATGAGCAGTTCTTC.